This TCR beta chain was retrieved from a study of T cell responses to AZD1222 COVID-19 vaccine. Study-wide results and limits: Vaccine-related CD4 TCRs covered spike, predominating at 160-218 and 743-854. Regions left unmutated in variants are reportedly the target of nearly half of spike-specific TCRs.

A note on this clone: Its antigen is currently unknown.

The V gene's germline CDR1 is MNHEY and CDR2 SVGAGI. The length of the CDR3 is 15 residues. After removal of 6 bases from V and 6 bases from J, the junction contained 7 bases not matched to a gene. Measured with immunoSEQ multiplex PCR; TCRdb has only the in-frame clones, and not every one. The sample shows under 200,000 clones, roughly nine tenths of them seen only once. The receptor was derived from an adult in good health. V gene TRBV6-5 combines with J gene TRBJ2-2; 10 bases match TRBD1. Source: peripheral blood, taken on day 0 of MenACWY control vaccination. CDR3 residues: CASSRGQGFSGELFF. The CDR3 coding sequence is TGTGCCAGCAGCCGGGGACAGGGGTTCTCCGGGGAGCTGTTTTTT.